This TCR beta chain comes out of a study of shared clonotypes between healthy human individuals (TCRdb year 2020). Concerning the study at large: A few men and a couple of women, aged 18 to 49 years, made up the cohort. To estimate repertoire size and how much clonotypes are shared between individuals, the study performed deep sequencing of blood TCR repertoires from about five healthy adults. To increase sequencing depth and limit assay-specific biases, TCR repertoire library preparation and sequencing were carried out by different laboratories using diverse techniques. Between about 0.85 and 10 billion PBMCs per donor were obtained by leukapheresis.

For this chain, trimming is 7 bases at the V end and 4 bases at the J end, and the number of junction bases without a gene match is 4. Inclusive of the bounding cysteine and phenylalanine, the CDR3 is 14 residues long. CDR3 DNA only is kept here, 42 bases in frame from base 1. The germline V gene encodes CDR1 SNHLY and CDR2 FYNNEI. Concerning this clone itself: The antigen this receptor binds is unknown. Base qualities are missing; no much larger clone stands one base away.

Using the deep immunoSEQ assay, TCR CDR3 regions were amplified from genomic DNA by multiplex PCR. Extracted genomic DNA from each cell subset was distributed evenly across all wells of several immunoSEQ 96-well plates, and each plate was treated as a replicate. For unsorted PBMC, approximately 300 ng of genomic DNA, equivalent to roughly 30,000 T cell genomes, went into each replicate PCR. Ten immunoSEQ deep assay plates were used to sequence the unsorted PBMC genomic DNA. The purified libraries were quantified using a Qubit 3.0 fluorometer, sized with a Bioanalyzer 2100, and then quantified again using the KAPA Library Quantification kit. Each immunoSEQ 96-well plate was sequenced on its own single-read 150-cycle Illumina NextSeq 550 flow cell. On the authors' methods: Because the immunoSEQ output included only junctional sequences and no quality scores, the filtering could not be the same as the filtering used for full-length reads. To assign V/J genes and CDR3, sequences were annotated against IMGT germline references using PyIR, a Python wrapper for IgBLAST v1.9. Reads were removed for weak V/J assignments (E-value above 1e-6), missing CDR3, stop codons, out-of-frame junctions, or ambiguous translated residues. V3J clonotypes were defined as sequences sharing the same inferred V gene, J gene, and CDR3 amino acid sequence. To compute the percentage overlap between repertoires, the number of shared unique clonotypes was divided by the size of the smaller repertoire. Repertoire richness was assessed with RTK rarefaction, the Chao1 estimator, and Recon v2.1 estimates of unobserved clonotypes. TCRdb limited this immuneACCESS table to in-frame rearrangements with V and J called. A share of clones is missing; checked studies link under half to unresolved V genes, and the rest is unexplained. V, J and clone size reflect that table, while D and trimming were determined from the DNA. The sample data list more than 450,000 clones, and about four fifths of these were observed just once. 10% to 15% of the sample lies in the top ten.

Donors were healthy HIV-negative adults with no recently reported acute infections or vaccinations. Only Caucasian adults living in Nashville, Tennessee, USA were represented among the donors. For unsorted samples, some 90 million PBMCs were counted, and genomic DNA was extracted using the QIAamp DNA Blood Mini kit. Blood was obtained by leukapheresis, after which PBMCs were separated by Ficoll-Histopaque density gradient centrifugation and cryopreserved in liquid nitrogen vapor phase. What the authors observed across the whole study: The genetic and exposure-history diversity represented was limited by the small number of donors. Only blood was sampled, and tissue TCR repertoires likely differ from those in blood. Pairwise subsampling led to the expectation that sequencing depth would affect the degree of clonotype sharing among donors.

The chain is assembled from TRBV2 and TRBJ2-2; TRBD1 fits 9 bases in the junction. The TCR sequence derives from a middle-aged woman in good health. Some clones in this sample may be carry-over from other donors' samples. The sample consisted of PBMCs. The CDR3 corresponds to CASIGQGSTGELFF. The bases read TGTGCCAGCATAGGACAGGGGTCCACCGGGGAGCTGTTTTTT.